This is a list of T cell receptor beta chains from one sample in a study of T cells after posttransplantation cyclophosphamide. Profiled with immunoSEQ multiplex PCR; TCRdb holds only in-frame clones, not every one. Among about 16,000 clones listed, about 95% were seen once. The sequenced sample was naive CD4+ T cells sorted from blood. The receptors come from a woman aged 45-59 years in good health and a related stem cell transplant donor. Both conserved end residues are part of each CDR3. The D gene is left open where the match is weak. Only some rows state a clone size, as once, few, many or a class for expanded clones.

V	D	size	J	DNA	CDR3
TRBV19	-	-	TRBJ2-6	TGTGCCAGTAGTATAGCAGGGGCTGGGGCCAACGTCCTGACTTTC	CASSIAGAGANVLTF
TRBV29-1	-	-	TRBJ2-1	TGCAGCGTTCAAGGGACACCAGAGTTATACAATGAGCAGTTCTTC	CSVQGTPELYNEQFF
TRBV6-6	TRBD1	-	TRBJ2-2	TGTGCCAGCAGTTCGCAAGGGACAGGCACCGGGGAGCTGTTTTTT	CASSSQGTGTGELFF
TRBV30	TRBD1	-	TRBJ2-1	TGTGCCTGGACCGACAGGGGGGAGCAGTTCTTC	CAWTDRGEQFF
TRBV5-1	-	-	TRBJ2-7	TGCGCCAGCAGCTCAGGGGGGCCCCCTTACGAGCAGTACTTC	CASSSGGPPYEQYF
TRBV28	-	-	TRBJ2-2	TGTGCCAGCACCCGAGGAGCAGCGAACACCGGGGAGCTGTTTTTT	CASTRGAANTGELFF
TRBV7-8	-	-	TRBJ2-7	TGTGCCAGCGGGGGCATCTTGAGCTCCTACGAGCAGTACTTC	CASGGILSSYEQYF
TRBV9	-	-	TRBJ2-3	TGTGCCAGCAGCGTTTACAGCCGACTAGGGGCAACAGATACGCAGTATTTT	CASSVYSRLGATDTQYF
TRBV6-5	TRBD1	-	TRBJ1-5	TGTGCCAGCAGACATTACAGGGGAGATCAGCCCCAGCATTTT	CASRHYRGDQPQHF
TRBV7-4	-	-	TRBJ1-3	TGTGCCAGCAGCCGCAACAGGGTCTCTGGAAACACCATATATTTT	CASSRNRVSGNTIYF
TRBV15	-	-	TRBJ1-2	TGTGCCACCAGCAGAGCAGGGGAAGGGGGCTACACCTTC	CATSRAGEGGYTF
TRBV10-2	-	-	TRBJ2-7	TGCGCCAGCAGTGAGACTAGGGGAGGAGGCCAGAGCGAGCAGTACTTC	CASSETRGGGQSEQYF
TRBV10-3	-	-	TRBJ1-2	TGTGCCATCAGTCGGACAGCTGGTTGGAATGGCTACACCTTC	CAISRTAGWNGYTF
TRBV7-2	TRBD2	once	TRBJ2-1	TGTGCCAGCAGCATACGTAGCGGGAGGGAGAATGAGCAGTTCTTC	CASSIRSGRENEQFF
TRBV5-1	-	-	TRBJ1-4	TGCGCCAGCAGCTTCCAGGGGTCGGAAAAACTGTTTTTT	CASSFQGSEKLFF
TRBV28	-	-	TRBJ1-2	TGTGCCAGCAGTAAGACAGCTCTGAAATATGGCTACACCTTC	CASSKTALKYGYTF
TRBV18	-	-	TRBJ2-7	TGTGCCAGCTCACCACTAGGCGGGGCACTTTACGAGCAGTACTTC	CASSPLGGALYEQYF
TRBV29-1	TRBD1	-	TRBJ2-7	TGCAGCGGACAGGGGGACAGGGGGCGCGAGCAGTACTTC	CSGQGDRGREQYF
TRBV5-1	-	-	TRBJ1-1	TGCGCCAGCAGCTTCACTTCGGGGAACACTGAAGCTTTCTTT	CASSFTSGNTEAFF
TRBV18	TRBD1	-	TRBJ2-7	TGTGCCAGCTCACCACGGGACAGGGGATATCCCTACGAGCAGTACTTC	CASSPRDRGYPYEQYF
TRBV7-2	TRBD2	-	TRBJ2-3	TGTGCCAGCAGCTTAGGGGGTGGGGGGGTGGATACGCAGTATTTT	CASSLGGGGVDTQYF
TRBV7-6	TRBD1	-	TRBJ2-7	TGTGCCAGCAGCCCCAGACAGGGACCCTACGAGCAGTACTTC	CASSPRQGPYEQYF
TRBV28	-	-	TRBJ2-3	TGTGCCAGCAGTCAGTTTCGTGATACGCAGTATTTT	CASSQFRDTQYF
TRBV11-3	TRBD1	-	TRBJ2-2	TGTGCCAGCAGCTTAGAACAGGGGGTTGCCGGGGAGCTGTTTTTT	CASSLEQGVAGELFF
TRBV6-5	-	once	TRBJ1-1	TGTGCCAGCACCCGAGAGGGTGAAATCTCTGAAGCTTTCTTT	CASTREGEISEAFF
TRBV10-2	-	-	TRBJ2-7	TGCGCCAGCAGATCGGGACTGAGATACGAGCAGTACTTC	CASRSGLRYEQYF
TRBV5-1	TRBD1	-	TRBJ2-2	TGCGCCAGCACCCGACAGGGTCCCGGGGAGCTGTTTTTT	CASTRQGPGELFF
TRBV11-1	-	-	TRBJ1-1	TGTGCCAGCAGCTTCGATAGACGGGGCACTGAAGCTTTCTTT	CASSFDRRGTEAFF
TRBV11-1	TRBD1	-	TRBJ2-3	TGTGCCAGCAGCCGGGACAGCCACACAGATACGCAGTATTTT	CASSRDSHTDTQYF
TRBV4-3	-	once	TRBJ1-1	TGCGCCAGCAGCCAAGAAAGCATGAACACTGAAGCTTTCTTT	CASSQESMNTEAFF
TRBV7-2	TRBD2	-	TRBJ2-7	TGTGCCAGCAGTCGCGGGGGTTCAACCTACGAACAGTACTTC	CASSRGGSTYEQYF
TRBV4-3	-	-	TRBJ2-1	TGCGCCAGCAGCCAAGAGCCAGCGCCCGAAAATGAGCAGTTCTTC	CASSQEPAPENEQFF
TRBV7-2	TRBD2	-	TRBJ2-7	TGTGCCAGCAGCTCCGGGACTAGCGGTTACTACGAGCAGTACTTC	CASSSGTSGYYEQYF
TRBV18	TRBD1	-	TRBJ2-2	TGTGCCAGCTCACCGCAGGGGGCGCGAACCGGGGAGCTGTTTTTT	CASSPQGARTGELFF
TRBV4-1	-	-	TRBJ1-1	TGCGCCAGCAGCCAAGATGGATCGTCGACAGCGAACACTGAAGCTTTCTTT	CASSQDGSSTANTEAFF
TRBV29-1	-	-	TRBJ2-2	TGCAGCGTTGAAGGTCAGGCGAACACCGGGGAGCTGTTTTTT	CSVEGQANTGELFF
TRBV7-6	-	-	TRBJ1-3	TGTGCCAGCAGCTTAGAGAGGGTAAACTCTGGAAACACCATATATTTT	CASSLERVNSGNTIYF
TRBV5-1	-	-	TRBJ1-1	TGCGCCAGCAGCTTGGCCAAGGGGTCTGAAGCTTTCTTT	CASSLAKGSEAFF
TRBV11-2	-	-	TRBJ1-5	TGTGCCAGCAGCTTCCCAGGGCTCAATCAGCCCCAGCATTTT	CASSFPGLNQPQHF
TRBV11-2	-	-	TRBJ1-1	TGTGCCAGCAGCTTAGGGCCTTTCCACACTGAAGCTTTCTTT	CASSLGPFHTEAFF
TRBV9	-	-	TRBJ2-5	TGTGCCAGCAGCGTCTGGGAGGCCCAAGAGACCCAGTACTTC	CASSVWEAQETQYF
TRBV19	-	once	TRBJ2-2	TGTGCCAGTAGGGGGCAGGGGCCGACGAACACCGGGGAGCTGTTTTTT	CASRGQGPTNTGELFF
TRBV5-1	-	-	TRBJ2-3	TGCGCCAGCAGCTTGGCGATCGGGGAGACAGATACGCAGTATTTT	CASSLAIGETDTQYF